This T cell receptor beta chain was sequenced in a study of T cells in Graves' hyperthyroidism and ophthalmopathy. The length of the CDR3 is 12 residues. The V gene lost 8 bases and the J gene lost 2 bases, with 10 bases spanning the gap. Germline V gives CDR1 ENHRY, CDR2 SYGVKD. The CDR3 regions of TCR beta were amplified from RNA transcripts. First-round RT-PCR with HTBI primers amplified the TCR CDR3 region. TCRdb ran MiXCR on the multiplex PCR reads and lists one entry per CDR3 protein. The data show 300,000 to 450,000 distinct CDR3 sequences, roughly 13% seen once. Stable Graves' hyperthyroidism denoted no ophthalmopathy progression over 18 months. Hyperthyroidism had been newly diagnosed in patients aged 18 to 65, and its duration was under 2 months. Those patients with uncontrolled infection, other autoimmune disease, pregnancy or lactation were excluded. Orbital computed tomography and thyroid ultrasound, together with serum TRAb and thyroxine and clinical symptoms, were used for diagnoses.

In its sample, this clonotype was seen a few times. The chain uses TRBV10-3 and TRBJ2-7; tentatively, D is TRBD1 or TRBD2 (5 bases each). Sequenced input: blood. The TCR originated in a woman aged 18-35 years with Graves' hyperthyroidism. The CDR3 protein is CAISRGTYEQYF. The CDR3, as DNA: TGTGCCATCTCGAGGGGTACCTACGAGCAGTACTTC.